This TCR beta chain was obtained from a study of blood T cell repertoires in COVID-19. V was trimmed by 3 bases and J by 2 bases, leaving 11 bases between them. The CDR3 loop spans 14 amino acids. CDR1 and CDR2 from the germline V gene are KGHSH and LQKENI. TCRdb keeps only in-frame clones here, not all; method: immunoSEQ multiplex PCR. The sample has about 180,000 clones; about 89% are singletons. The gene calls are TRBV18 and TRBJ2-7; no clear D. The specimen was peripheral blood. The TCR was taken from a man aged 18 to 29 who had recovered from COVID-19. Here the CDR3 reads CASSPGRITYEQYF. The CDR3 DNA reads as TGTGCCAGCTCACCTGGCAGAATCACCTACGAGCAGTACTTC.